Each of the 25 T cell receptor beta chains below was sequenced from the same sample in a study of regulatory T cells in long-lasting Graves disease. In building TCR beta libraries, iRepertoire HTBI primers were used together with Arm-PCR of CDR3 regions. Via MiXCR, TCRdb re-called the multiplex PCR reads, giving one row per CDR3 protein. The data contain around 450,000 distinct CDR3 sequences, more than 12% of them singletons. Specified time point: newly diagnosed GD, antithyroid drugs for less than 3 months. Construction of the TCR library relied on RNA isolated from PBMCs. Another study also made use of these data, one on T cells in Graves' hyperthyroidism and ophthalmopathy.

The specimen was peripheral blood mononuclear cells (PBMCs), collected at new diagnosis, from a patient treated with antithyroid drugs. The source is a woman under 40 with Graves disease.

This CDR3 is CATSPAGEVNEQFF. DNA for the CDR3: TGTGCCACCAGCCCAGCGGGAGAAGTCAATGAGCAGTTCTTC. The chain is built from TRBV24-1 and TRBJ2-1; 8 bases align to TRBD2. Germline V lookup: CDR1 KGHDR, CDR2 SFDVKD. V lost 7 bases to trimming and J lost 6 bases; unmatched junction nucleotides: 7. This CDR3 spans 14 amino acids.

This clonotype was counted many times. The chain links TRBV6-1 to TRBJ1-1; the D gene is possibly TRBD1 (5 bases). Looked up from germline, CDR1 is MNHNS and CDR2 is SASEGT. V lost 3 bases, J lost 4 bases, and 9 bases lay in between. CDR3 length: 13 amino acids. The CDR3 loop is CASSDQGFTEAFF. The CDR3 coding sequence is TGTGCCAGCAGTGACCAGGGTTTCACTGAAGCTTTCTTT.

This clonotype has more than one count but fewer than ten. This chain links TRBV18 with TRBJ2-7; 9 bases map to TRBD2. The CDR3 contains 15 residues. The junction had 3 bases not matched to a gene; V was cut back by 2 bases and J by 1 base. Germline CDR1 and CDR2: KGHSH and LQKENI. The CDR3 bases are TGTGCCAGCTCACCAAGCGGGAGGAGTTCCTACGAGCAGTACTTC. This translates into CASSPSGRSSYEQYF.

This clonotype was picked up one time. A single base separates this from a much larger clone, so it may be a read error. The chain has TRBV28 and TRBJ1-2, with 7 bases matching TRBD1. The CDR3 runs to 16 residues. With V trimmed by 7 bases and J by 9 bases, 20 bases remained unmatched. The germline V gene encodes CDR1 MDHEN and CDR2 SYDVKM. Here the CDR3 DNA reads TGTGCCAGCACCTTATCGCCCCCCGGGACAGCTAGGAGCTACACCTTC. It encodes CASTLSPPGTARSYTF.

This clonotype was recorded at least ten times. The chain carries TRBV4-1 and TRBJ2-7, with no clear D. The CDR3 is 15 amino acids. Germline V gives CDR1 MGHRA, CDR2 YSYEKL. The germline V and J ends were trimmed by 1 base and 5 bases, with 15 bases remaining between them. Here the CDR3 reads CASSQVLGSNHEQYF. CDR3 nucleotides: TGCGCCAGCAGCCAAGTACTTGGGTCAAACCACGAGCAGTACTTC.

This clonotype showed up many times. The CDR3 protein is CASSRPGGNQPQHF. CDR3 sequence (DNA): TGTGCCAGCAGTAGACCAGGGGGCAATCAGCCCCAGCATTTT. The chain combines TRBV6-1 with TRBJ1-5; D is perhaps TRBD1 (6 bases). The V gene lost 5 bases and the J gene lost 2 bases, with 10 bases spanning the gap. Germline V CDR1 and CDR2: MNHNS, SASEGT. This CDR3 is built from 14 residues.

This clonotype turned up a few times. V usage is TRBV6-5 and J usage is TRBJ2-3; D gene ambiguous. CDR1 and CDR2 (germline): MNHEY, SVGAGI. Deletions cut 2 bases from V and 1 base from J, with 4 bases between. The length of the CDR3 is 13 residues. The CDR3 loop is CASSYKGTDTQYF. Here the CDR3 DNA reads TGTGCCAGCAGTTACAAGGGCACAGATACGCAGTATTTT.

This clonotype appeared a few times. The chain carries TRBV6-2 or TRBV6-3 and TRBJ2-1; 8 bases are shared with TRBD1. CDR1 and CDR2 from the germline V gene are MNHEY and SVGEGT. The CDR3 length is 15 residues. J was trimmed by 5 bases and V by 6 bases; bases with no gene match: 9. The CDR3 DNA sequence: TGTGCCAGCAGATACCGGGACAGGCTGAACAATGAGCAGTTCTTC. It is translated as CASRYRDRLNNEQFF.

A remark on this clonotype: A read error may produce the germline difference seen at one junction end. The chain carries TRBV15 and TRBJ2-7, with TRBD1 matching over 11 bases. This CDR3 spans 17 amino acids. Germline CDR1 and CDR2: LNHNV and YYDKDF (reference sequence). The CDR3 DNA reads as TGCGCCACCAGCAGAATTACCGGGACAGGGGGCTCCTACGAGCAGTACTTC. As protein: CATSRITGTGGSYEQYF.

This clonotype came up many times. V usage is TRBV7-6 and J usage is TRBJ2-1, with D hard to call. Germline V lookup: CDR1 SGHVS, CDR2 FNYEAQ. Trimming removed 1 base from V and 7 bases from J, with 11 bases in between. The CDR3 is 14 amino acids. The CDR3 here is CASSLVRSVNEQFF. The CDR3 DNA reads TGTGCCAGCAGCTTAGTTAGGTCGGTGAATGAGCAGTTCTTC.

Regarding this clonotype: This sequence may be a read error, since a much larger clone differs from it by one base. The gene calls are TRBV3-1 and TRBJ1-2; a possible D gene is TRBD1 (6 bases). Trimming pared 5 bases from V and 0 bases from J, leaving 16 bases between. The CDR3 has 16 residues. Germline-derived CDR1 and CDR2 are LGHDT and YNNKEL (reference sequence). CDR3 coding DNA: TGTGCCAGCAGCGACAGGCGAAGCGGAGCTAACTATGGCTACACCTTC. Encoded protein: CASSDRRSGANYGYTF.

This clonotype was seen ten or more times. The chain combines TRBV20-1 with TRBJ2-7; 7 bases align to TRBD1. CDR1 is DFQATT and CDR2 is SNEGSKA in the germline V gene (reference sequence). Trimming cost V 1 base and J 0 bases; bases outside gene matches: 3. The CDR3 sequence is 14 residues long. As DNA, the CDR3 is TGCAGTGCTAGAGGGGGGACAGTCTCCTACGAGCAGTACTTC. Translation: CSARGGTVSYEQYF.

The chain carries TRBV7-9 and TRBJ1-2; D uncertain. Germline V CDR1 and CDR2: SEHNR, FQNEAQ (reference sequence). Between the trimmed V and J ends, which lost 0 bases and 4 bases, there was a span of 12 bases. CDR3 length equals 15 residues. The CDR3 reads CASSLANPGPYGYTF. In DNA, the CDR3 is TGTGCCAGCAGCTTAGCGAACCCGGGCCCCTATGGCTACACCTTC. The full variable domain, completed using reference TRBV7-9 and TRBJ1-2, is DTGVSQNPRHKITKRGQNVTFRCDPISEHNRLYWYRQTLGQGPEFLTYFQNEAQLEKSRLLSDRFSAERPKGSFSTLEIQRTEQGDSAMYLCASSLANPGPYGYTFGSGTRLTVV.

The chain employs TRBV29-1 and TRBJ2-2; D ambiguous. The CDR3 spans 14 residues. Germline CDR1 reads SQVTM; CDR2 reads ANQGSEA. V lost 6 bases and J lost 5, with 16 bases in between. CDR3 loop: CSVKTGSMTGELFF. Written as DNA, the CDR3 is TGCAGCGTCAAGACCGGTAGCATGACCGGGGAGCTGTTTTTT.

As concerns this clonotype: Because the CDR3 is missing its conserved closing phenylalanine or tryptophan, this is likely a read error. This chain joins TRBV3-1 and TRBJ1-2; D call uncertain. This CDR3 comprises 14 residues. Trimming stripped 0 bases from V and 7 bases from J, with 12 bases between. Germline V CDR1 and CDR2: LGHDT, YNNKEL (reference sequence). CDR3 amino acids: CASSQEGGSPGYTS. The CDR3 region has the DNA TGTGCCAGCAGCCAAGAGGGAGGATCGCCTGGCTACACCTCC.

A note on this clonotype: This may stem from a read error, because a much larger clone lies one nucleotide away. This chain connects TRBV9 to TRBJ2-7; 10 bases map to TRBD1. Germline CDR1 is SGDLS and CDR2 is YYNGEE. J gave up 4 bases and V 4 bases, and 8 bases lay outside the gene matches. This CDR3 is 15 amino acids long. The chain's CDR3 is CASSILSGQGYEQYF. CDR3 nucleotides: TGTGCCAGCAGCATACTCTCGGGACAGGGGTACGAGCAGTACTTC.

This clonotype showed up many times. V is TRBV5-1 and J is TRBJ1-1, with TRBD1 identical over 7 bases. The J segment lost 5 bases and the V segment lost 3 bases, leaving 13 bases of the junction unmatched. There are 16 residues in the CDR3. CDR1 is SGHRS, CDR2 YFSETQ, per germline. CDR3 coding DNA: TGCGCCAGCAGCTCGCGGGGGTCAGGGGGGGATACTGAAGCTTTCTTT. Translation gives CASSSRGSGGDTEAFF.

This clonotype was seen at least ten times. The V and J genes are TRBV7-3 and TRBJ1-1; 8 bases are shared with TRBD1. From germline, CDR1 is SGHTA and CDR2 FQGTGA. The CDR3 has 16 amino acids. V trimming: 2 bases; J trimming: 2 bases; junction bases outside the gene matches: 7. Here the CDR3 DNA reads TGTGCCAGCAGCTTACAGGGACAGGCACGCAACACTGAAGCTTTCTTT. This codes for CASSLQGQARNTEAFF.

The J gene is TRBJ2-2, the V gene TRBV5-5; D remains unclear. Germline CDR1 is SGHKS and CDR2 is YYEKEE (reference sequence). The V and J ends lost 4 bases and 1 base respectively, with 11 bases between them. CDR3 length equals 15 residues. CDR3 in amino acids: CASSPMSLNTGELFF. In DNA, the CDR3 is TGTGCCAGCAGCCCCATGTCCCTGAACACCGGGGAGCTGTTTTTT. The variable domain in full, with the rest retrieved from reference TRBV5-5 and TRBJ2-2, is DAGVTQSPTHLIKTRGQQVTLRCSPISGHKSVSWYQQVLGQGPQFIFQYYEKEERGRGNFPDRFSARQFPNYSSELNVNALLLGDSALYLCASSPMSLNTGELFFGEGSRLTVL.

This chain connects TRBV6-1 to TRBJ1-2; D is undetermined. The germline V gene encodes CDR1 MNHNS and CDR2 SASEGT. This CDR3 comprises 14 residues. Trimming left V 6 bases short and J 3 bases short, with 14 bases between. The DNA of the CDR3 is TGTGCCAGCAGCTCAATCTCGGGAGACTATGGCTACACCTTC. Protein: CASSSISGDYGYTF.

This chain uses TRBV7-2 with TRBJ2-7; D not resolved. Germline lookup yields CDR1 SGHTA and CDR2 FQGNSA. Trimming removed 4 bases from V and 8 bases from J, with 15 bases in between. This CDR3 is built from 13 residues. The CDR3 DNA is TGTGCCAGCAGCTCGCCCCACCCGGCCCAGCAGTACTTC. Translation: CASSSPHPAQQYF.

The table lists this clonotype with many counts. V usage is TRBV24-1 and J usage is TRBJ2-1, with D unresolved. Germline V CDR1 and CDR2: KGHDR, SFDVKD. There are 12 residues in the CDR3. The V and J ends lost 7 bases and 3 bases respectively, with 6 bases between them. The DNA of the CDR3 is TGTGCCACCAGGGGGAACTACAATGAGCAGTTCTTC. It codes for CATRGNYNEQFF.

The rearrangement joins TRBV27 to TRBJ1-2; no definite D call. CDR3 length: 14 amino acids. The germline V gene encodes CDR1 MNHEY and CDR2 SMNVEV (reference sequence). The V end lost 5 bases, the J end lost 8 bases, and 18 bases lay between the germline ends. The CDR3 DNA sequence: TGTGCCAGCAGTCCCCTCGTTCAGCCCCGAGGCTACACCTTC. Residues: CASSPLVQPRGYTF.

This clonotype was detected many times. V and J are TRBV20-1 and TRBJ2-1, with D perhaps TRBD1 or TRBD2 (5 bases each). Germline V gene sequence: CDR1 DFQATT, CDR2 SNEGSKA (reference sequence). Trimming left V 0 bases short and J 6 bases short, with 15 bases between. The CDR3 consists of 15 residues. The CDR3 loop reads CSARDSGQGTNEQFF. The CDR3 nucleotides read TGCAGTGCTAGAGATTCGGGGCAGGGAACCAATGAGCAGTTCTTC.

The chain employs TRBV10-1 and TRBJ2-3, with D uncertain. The J call may be wrong; the DNA end is better matched by TRBJ2-7. Germline CDR1 WNHNN, CDR2 SYGVQD (reference sequence). This CDR3 region has 13 residues. The CDR3 protein is CASSEIGIYEQYF. The CDR3 nucleotides are TGCGCCAGCAGTGAAATTGGGATCTACGAGCAGTACTTC.